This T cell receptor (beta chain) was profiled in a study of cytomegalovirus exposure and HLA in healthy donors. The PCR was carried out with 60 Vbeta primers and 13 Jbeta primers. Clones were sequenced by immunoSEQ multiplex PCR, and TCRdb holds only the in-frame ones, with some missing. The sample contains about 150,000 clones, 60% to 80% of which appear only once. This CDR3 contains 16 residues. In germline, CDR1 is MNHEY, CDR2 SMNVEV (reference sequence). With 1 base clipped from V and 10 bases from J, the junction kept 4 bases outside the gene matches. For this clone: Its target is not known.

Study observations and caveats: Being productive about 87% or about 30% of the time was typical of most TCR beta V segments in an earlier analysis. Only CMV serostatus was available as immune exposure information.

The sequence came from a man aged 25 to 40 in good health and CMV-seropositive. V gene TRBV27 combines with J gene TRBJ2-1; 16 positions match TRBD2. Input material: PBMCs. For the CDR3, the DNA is TGTGCCAGCAGTTTATTGGGGACTAGCGGGAGGGCCGAGCAGTTCTTC. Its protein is CASSLLGTSGRAEQFF.